The next 3 T cell receptor beta chains were all read from a single sample in a study of T cell repertoires and HLA-DP antigens. Their antigens are not known. Generated by immunoSEQ multiplex PCR, the TCRdb table keeps only in-frame clones and is missing some. In the table there are 75,000 to 90,000 clones, about 89% of which are singletons. The material sequenced was CD4+ T cells from PBMCs. These receptors all stem from a man aged 50 to 59 in good health and CMV-seronegative.

The V gene is TRBV13, the J gene TRBJ2-7; D is possibly TRBD2 (5 bases). The CDR3 consists of 14 residues. The V gene's germline CDR1 is PRHDT and CDR2 FYEKMQ (reference sequence). Trimming took off 2 bases at V and 3 bases at J, with 11 bases between the two ends. The CDR3 is CASSLTRRVYEQYF. CDR3 DNA: TGTGCCAGCAGCTTAACTAGACGTGTCTACGAGCAGTACTTC.

Only one count was recorded for this clone. This rearrangement joins TRBV7-9 to TRBJ2-2; TRBD2 matches 10 bases. This CDR3 spans 14 amino acids. V shed 8 bases and J 2 bases; nucleotides not matched to a gene: 2. Germline CDR1 is SEHNR and CDR2 is FQNEAQ (reference sequence). CDR3 sequence reads: CASLAGVNTGELFF. The CDR3 nucleotides are TGTGCCAGCCTAGCGGGAGTTAACACCGGGGAGCTGTTTTTT.

The rearrangement joins TRBV28 to TRBJ2-1; 10 nucleotides line up with TRBD2. Germline V gives CDR1 MDHEN, CDR2 SYDVKM. The CDR3 is made up of 14 amino acids. V lost 6 bases to trimming and J lost 4 bases; unmatched junction nucleotides: 3. The chain's CDR3 is CASRLAGTYNEQFF. The CDR3 DNA sequence: TGTGCCAGCAGACTAGCGGGAACTTACAATGAGCAGTTCTTC.